These 3 T cell receptor beta chains originate from one sample sequenced in a study of cytomegalovirus exposure and HLA in healthy donors. In the PCR, 60 Vbeta and 13 Jbeta primers were used. TCRdb's copy holds only in-frame clones and misses some; the assay was immunoSEQ multiplex PCR. The data show roughly 92,000 clones, with 7.5% to 8.5% seen just once and 2.3% held by the top ten. Material: PBMCs. These receptors were taken from a man in his fifties in good health and CMV-seronegative.

The sample holds a few counts of this clone. This chain joins TRBV7-2 and TRBJ2-3; unclear D gene. The V and J ends lost 4 bases and 3 bases respectively, with 2 bases between them. The germline V gene has CDR1 SGHTA and CDR2 FQGNSA. The CDR3 is 11 residues long. The chain's CDR3 is CASSSTDTQYF. CDR3 DNA: TGTGCCAGCAGCTCAACAGATACGCAGTATTTT.

This chain uses TRBV28 with TRBJ2-2; D possibly corresponds to TRBD2 (7 bases). The germline gives CDR1 MDHEN, CDR2 SYDVKM. The CDR3 runs 14 residues. V lost 8 bases, J lost 6 bases, and 16 bases lay in between. The CDR3 nucleotides read TGTGCCAGCTCCAATGGGGGGGCGCCCGGGGAGCTGTTTTTT. Translation gives CASSNGGAPGELFF.

V gene TRBV19 combines with J gene TRBJ1-6; D call uncertain. Germline CDR1 and CDR2: LNHDA and SQIVND (reference sequence). The CDR3 runs 13 residues. The V gene lost 9 bases and the J gene lost 7 bases, with 13 bases spanning the gap. The CDR3 sequence is CASGEQHNSPLHF. The CDR3 coding sequence is TGTGCCAGCGGGGAACAGCACAATTCACCCCTCCACTTT.